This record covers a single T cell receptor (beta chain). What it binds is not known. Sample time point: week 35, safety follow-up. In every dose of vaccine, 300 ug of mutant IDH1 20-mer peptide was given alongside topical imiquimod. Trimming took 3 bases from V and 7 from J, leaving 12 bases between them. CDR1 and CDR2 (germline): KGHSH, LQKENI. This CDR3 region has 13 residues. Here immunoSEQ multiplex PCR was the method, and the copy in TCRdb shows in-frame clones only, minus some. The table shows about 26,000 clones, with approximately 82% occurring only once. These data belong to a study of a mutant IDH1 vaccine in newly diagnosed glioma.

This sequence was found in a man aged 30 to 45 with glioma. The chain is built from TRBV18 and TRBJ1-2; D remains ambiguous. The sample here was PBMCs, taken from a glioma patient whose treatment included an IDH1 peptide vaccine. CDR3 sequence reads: CASSPEDEAGYTF. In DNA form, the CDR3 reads TGTGCCAGCTCACCGGAAGATGAGGCTGGCTACACCTTC.